This T cell receptor (beta chain) was sequenced for a study of shared clonotypes between healthy human individuals. Positive CCR7 selection of CD45RO-negative cells yielded the naive CD8 cells, and terminally differentiated effector memory CD45RA+ cells were excluded. Clones were sequenced by immunoSEQ multiplex PCR, and TCRdb holds only the in-frame ones, with some missing. The table lists hundreds of thousands of clones, 95% of them singletons, with approximately 0.12% in the top ten. The germline gives CDR1 MNHEY, CDR2 SMNVEV (reference sequence). The CDR3 loop spans 14 amino acids. The germline V and J ends were trimmed by 3 bases and 0 bases, with 9 bases remaining between them.

V gene TRBV27 combines with J gene TRBJ2-7, with D possibly TRBD2 on 6 matching bases. The TCR was taken from a woman in her 30s in good health. The sample comprised naive CD8+ T cells sorted from blood. The CDR3 DNA follows: TGTGCCAGCAGTTTGGGACTCAGCTCCTACGAGCAGTACTTC. Its protein product is CASSLGLSSYEQYF.